The 32 T cell receptor beta chains below were found in one sample sequenced in a study of T-cell memory formation after mild COVID-19. MiXCR, run by TCRdb on the 5' RACE reads, gives a single entry per CDR3 protein. Of 530,000 or so distinct CDR3 sequences listed, approximately 15% are singletons. Sequencing was carried out using PBMCs or a T cell subset sorted from them (not recorded which). The receptors stem from an adult woman who had mild COVID-19 (a few samples of this study predate the infection). Cell type and time point are not known.

This clonotype was counted between two and nine times. V gene TRBV4-1 combines with J gene TRBJ2-7, with a weak D call TRBD1 (7 bases). Trimming stripped 1 base from V and 2 bases from J, with 12 bases between. CDR3 length: 15 amino acids. From germline, CDR1 is MGHRA and CDR2 YSYEKL. Here the CDR3 reads CASSQARDRPYEQYF. The CDR3 coding sequence is TGCGCCAGCAGCCAAGCGCGGGACAGACCCTACGAGCAGTACTTC.

This clonotype was seen a few times. The V and J genes are TRBV15 and TRBJ2-3, with D perhaps assigned TRBD1 or TRBD2 (5 bases each). Trimming stripped 6 bases from V and 2 bases from J, with 15 bases between. The length of the CDR3 is 15 residues. From germline, CDR1 is LNHNV and CDR2 YYDKDF (reference sequence). The CDR3: CATSFGDGPTDTQYF. DNA of the CDR3: TGTGCCACCAGTTTCGGGGACGGCCCCACAGATACGCAGTATTTT.

CDR3 sequence (DNA): TGCGCCAGCAGCTTGGTGGGGGATAACGTGGAGACCCAGTACTTC. It codes for CASSLVGDNVETQYF. This chain links TRBV5-1 with TRBJ2-5; either TRBD1 or TRBD2 may supply D (5 bases each). Trimming took 0 bases from V and 5 from J, leaving 14 bases between them. The germline gives CDR1 SGHRS, CDR2 YFSETQ. CDR3 length equals 15 residues.

This clonotype was seen more than once but under ten times. The chain recombines TRBV15 with TRBJ2-3, with 8 bases identical to TRBD2. The CDR3 runs 19 residues. Trimming cost V 0 bases and J 1 base; bases outside gene matches: 12. Germline values: CDR1 LNHNV, CDR2 YYDKDF (reference sequence). The CDR3 loop reads CATSRDRTSGTGGTDTQYF. CDR3 nucleotides: TGTGCCACCAGCAGAGATCGTACTAGCGGAACTGGGGGCACAGATACGCAGTATTTT.

The gene calls are TRBV20-1 and TRBJ1-6, with TRBD1 matching over 10 bases. Germline V gene lookup returns CDR1 DFQATT and CDR2 SNEGSKA (reference sequence). The CDR3 has 15 amino acids. V lost 3 bases to trimming and J lost 7 bases; unmatched junction nucleotides: 6. CDR3 coding DNA: TGCAGTGCTAGCGGACAGGGGGGGAGAAATTCACCCCTCCACTTT. Protein product: CSASGQGGRNSPLHF.

The genes are TRBV6-2 or TRBV6-3 and TRBJ2-1; D may be TRBD1 or TRBD2 (6 bases each). The CDR3 length is 18 residues. The V gene's germline CDR1 is MNHEY and CDR2 SVGEGT. With 6 bases removed from V and 0 bases from J, the gap between germline ends came to 21 bases. CDR3 protein: CASSPGGVAEISYNEQFF. The CDR3 DNA reads TGTGCCAGCAGCCCCGGGGGCGTAGCGGAGATCTCCTACAATGAGCAGTTCTTC.

This clonotype was counted only a few times. This sequence joins TRBV5-4 and TRBJ2-1; 12 nucleotides align to TRBD2. Germline V gene lookup returns CDR1 SGHNT and CDR2 YYREEE (reference sequence). The CDR3 covers 14 residues. The trim removed 4 bases at V and 8 bases at J, leaving 4 bases unmatched. The CDR3 reads CASSLAGGPDEQFF. As DNA, the CDR3 is TGTGCCAGCAGCCTAGCGGGAGGGCCTGATGAGCAGTTCTTC.

There are a few counts of this clonotype. The rearrangement joins TRBV6-6 to TRBJ1-2, with 8 bases identical to TRBD1. This CDR3 comprises 13 residues. V gave up 11 bases and J gave up 8 bases; unmatched junction bases: 13. The germline CDR1 and CDR2 sequences are MNHNY and SVGAGI (reference sequence). CDR3 DNA: TGTGCCGGCTCGACAGGGGCGCTGGGGGGCTACACCTTC. Amino acid sequence: CAGSTGALGGYTF.

V gene TRBV12-3 or TRBV12-4 combines with J gene TRBJ1-2; D is unresolved. V was cut by 6 bases and J by 8 bases, with 13 bases left in between. The CDR3 extends over 12 amino acids. The CDR3 nucleotides are TGTGCCAGCAGACAACCACCCGGGGGCTACACCTTC. Its protein product is CASRQPPGGYTF.

This clonotype has ten or more counts. The rearrangement uses TRBV27 and TRBJ2-1; D unclear. The CDR3 totals 14 residues. The V and J ends lost 2 bases and 7 bases respectively, with 12 bases between them. The V gene's germline CDR1 is MNHEY and CDR2 SMNVEV (reference sequence). The DNA for the CDR3 is TGTGCCAGCAGTTTAACGCCCCTAGGAAATGAGCAGTTCTTC. This codes for CASSLTPLGNEQFF.

The V and J genes are TRBV7-2 and TRBJ2-3; TRBD2 aligns across 7 bases. Per germline, CDR1 SGHTA and CDR2 FQGNSA. The CDR3 sequence is 16 residues long. Losses at the gene ends were 5 bases for V and 1 base for J; bases not matched to a gene: 9. The CDR3 reads CASSPKLAPGTDTQYF. As DNA, the CDR3 is TGTGCCAGCAGCCCCAAACTAGCGCCAGGCACAGATACGCAGTATTTT. Full variable domain (remainder filled in from reference TRBV7-2 and TRBJ2-3): GAGVSQSPSNKVTEKGKDVELRCDPISGHTALYWYRQSLGQGLEFLIYFQGNSAPDKSGLPSDRFSAERTGGSVSTLTIQRTQQEDSAVYLCASSPKLAPGTDTQYFGPGTRLTVL.

Only a few counts were recorded for this clonotype. This rearrangement joins TRBV20-1 to TRBJ2-7; the D is unclear. CDR1 and CDR2 from the germline V gene are DFQATT and SNEGSKA (reference sequence). The CDR3 sequence is 16 residues long. The V and J ends lost 0 bases and 2 bases respectively, with 17 bases between them. CDR3 DNA sequence: TGCAGTGCTAGAGATTCCCTCGCGGAAACCCCCTACGAGCAGTACTTC. It specifies CSARDSLAETPYEQYF.

This chain uses TRBV12-3 or TRBV12-4 with TRBJ2-1; D is possibly TRBD1 (6 bases). Trimming stripped 6 bases from V and 9 bases from J, with 12 bases between. The CDR3 totals 12 residues. The CDR3 sequence: CASSPIRGEQFF. In nucleotides, the CDR3 is TGTGCCAGCAGCCCGATCAGGGGTGAGCAGTTCTTC.

The chain uses TRBV3-1 and TRBJ2-5, with TRBD1 matching over 8 bases. This CDR3 has 18 amino acids. Germline CDR1 reads LGHDT; CDR2 reads YNNKEL (reference sequence). The J segment lost 3 bases and the V segment lost 4 bases, leaving 16 bases of the junction unmatched. The CDR3 region has the DNA TGTGCCAGCAGCCCCAAGTCCAAGACAGGGGACGGAAAAGAGACCCAGTACTTC. Translated, it gives CASSPKSKTGDGKETQYF.

This clonotype was counted a few times. The chain carries TRBV18 and TRBJ1-2, with D possibly TRBD1 on 6 matching bases. Germline CDR1 and CDR2: KGHSH and LQKENI. Trimming removed 3 bases from V and 1 base from J, with 9 bases in between. The CDR3 runs 14 residues. Written as DNA, the CDR3 is TGTGCCAGCTCACCGAACAGGGATAACTATGGCTACACCTTC. It codes for CASSPNRDNYGYTF.

The CDR3 loop is CASSPGRLTNEQFF. The CDR3 DNA is TGTGCCAGCAGCCCAGGGAGACTTACCAATGAGCAGTTCTTC. The chain is built from TRBV7-2 and TRBJ2-1; the D call may be TRBD1 or TRBD2 (5 bases each). Trimming removed 5 bases at V and 6 bases at J, with 14 bases between. The CDR3 consists of 14 residues. Germline V gives CDR1 SGHTA, CDR2 FQGNSA.

The chain joins TRBV5-1 to TRBJ2-1; 10 bases match TRBD2. The CDR3 covers 15 residues. CDR1 SGHRS and CDR2 YFSETQ come from the germline V gene. The J segment lost 5 bases and the V segment lost 2 bases, leaving 4 bases of the junction unmatched. DNA of the CDR3: TGCGCCAGCAGCTTCAGGACTAGCGGAGACAATGAGCAGTTCTTC. It yields the protein CASSFRTSGDNEQFF.

This clonotype occurred a few times. The chain recombines TRBV7-9 with TRBJ2-3; 11 bases agree with TRBD2. The V gene's germline CDR1 is SEHNR and CDR2 FQNEAQ (reference sequence). Germline trimming cut 6 bases from V and 2 bases from J; bases unmatched to any gene: 7. The CDR3 covers 16 residues. The CDR3, as DNA: TGTGCCAGCAGGTATCTACTAGCGGGGGACACAGATACGCAGTATTTT. It yields the protein CASRYLLAGDTDTQYF.

Comments on this clonotype: Compared with germline, one end of the junction differs, possibly owing to a read error. J is TRBJ2-3 and V is TRBV18; D remains ambiguous. In germline, CDR1 is KGHSH, CDR2 LQKENI. This CDR3 contains 13 residues. The CDR3 DNA sequence: TGTGCCAACTCACCTGGTGCGTCAGATACGCAGTATTTT. It encodes CANSPGASDTQYF.

This clonotype has only a few counts. The chain joins TRBV7-8 to TRBJ2-7; D is possibly TRBD1 or TRBD2 (5 bases each). The CDR3 totals 15 residues. Trimming cost V 2 bases and J 4 bases, with 15 bases left between them. Germline values: CDR1 SGHVS, CDR2 FQNEAQ. The CDR3 reads CASSLMVGTGYEQYF. Here the CDR3 DNA reads TGTGCCAGCAGCTTAATGGTGGGGACCGGGTACGAGCAGTACTTC. Full variable domain (missing parts from reference TRBV7-8 and TRBJ2-7): GAGVSQSPRYKVAKRGQDVALRCDPISGHVSLFWYQQALGQGPEFLTYFQNEAQLDKSGLPSDRFFAERPEGSVSTLKIQRTQQEDSAVYLCASSLMVGTGYEQYFGPGTRLTVT.

The chain combines TRBV12-3 or TRBV12-4 with TRBJ2-1; 8 nucleotides agree with TRBD1. Losses at the gene ends were 6 bases for V and 6 bases for J; bases not matched to a gene: 7. The CDR3 contains 14 residues. The CDR3 nucleotides are TGTGCCAGCAGCCCTCAGGACAGGGTCAATGAGCAGTTCTTC. Amino acids: CASSPQDRVNEQFF.

The CDR3 here is CASRTGTDEKLFF. CDR3 nucleotides: TGTGCCAGCAGGACCGGGACGGATGAAAAACTGTTTTTT. The chain has TRBV6-2 or TRBV6-3 and TRBJ1-4; tentatively, D is TRBD1 (5 bases). The CDR3 covers 13 residues. The V gene's germline CDR1 is MNHEY and CDR2 SVGEGT. Trimming pared 6 bases from V and 6 bases from J, leaving 11 bases between.

V usage is TRBV7-8 and J usage is TRBJ2-1, with TRBD1 matching over 8 bases. The germline V gene has CDR1 SGHVS and CDR2 FQNEAQ. J was trimmed by 6 bases and V by 5 bases; bases with no gene match: 9. CDR3 size: 15 residues. CDR3 sequence: CASSRGRTGTNEQFF. The CDR3 DNA sequence: TGTGCCAGCAGCCGCGGAAGGACAGGGACCAATGAGCAGTTCTTC.

The V and J genes are TRBV7-9 and TRBJ2-2, with 14 bases fitting TRBD2. CDR1 and CDR2 from the germline V gene are SEHNR and FQNEAQ (reference sequence). This CDR3 spans 20 amino acids. Unmatched junction bases numbered 15, after V lost 6 bases and J lost 3 bases. The CDR3 nucleotides read TGTGCCAGCAGGTTACAGGACCCGGGACTAGCGGGAGTTGACACCGGGGAGCTGTTTTTT. Residues: CASRLQDPGLAGVDTGELFF.

This chain uses TRBV29-1 with TRBJ2-7, with D unresolved. V lost 6 bases, J lost 4 bases, and 10 bases lay in between. The CDR3 contains 11 residues. The germline V gene has CDR1 SQVTM and CDR2 ANQGSEA. In DNA form, the CDR3 reads TGCAGCGTCCTCGAAGGGTACGAGCAGTACTTC. Its translation is CSVLEGYEQYF.

V usage is TRBV5-1 and J usage is TRBJ2-3, with D maybe TRBD1 (6 bases). There are 14 residues in the CDR3. CDR1 and CDR2 from the germline V gene are SGHRS and YFSETQ. Trimming cost V 4 bases and J 4 bases, with 13 bases left between them. CDR3 sequence: CASSIDRPADTQYF. The CDR3 bases are TGCGCCAGCAGCATTGACAGGCCCGCAGATACGCAGTATTTT.

The chain couples TRBV7-8 to TRBJ2-3; 7 bases are shared with TRBD2. The CDR3 is made up of 12 amino acids. From germline, CDR1 is SGHVS and CDR2 FQNEAQ. Trimming at V came to 1 base and at J to 8 bases, leaving 0 bases not matched to a gene. The CDR3 DNA follows: TGTGCCAGCAGCTTAGTAGCGGGTACGCAGTATTTT. It translates to CASSLVAGTQYF.

This chain uses TRBV18 with TRBJ2-5; 8 bases fit TRBD1. V was clipped by 2 bases and J by 4 bases; unmatched bases: 6. The CDR3 contains 15 residues. Per the germline V gene, CDR1 is KGHSH and CDR2 is LQKENI. The CDR3 coding sequence is TGTGCCAGCTCACCAACACAGGGGGTTCGAGAGACCCAGTACTTC. Translation gives CASSPTQGVRETQYF.

The J gene is TRBJ2-7, the V gene TRBV5-1, with TRBD2 matching over 8 bases. J was trimmed by 2 bases and V by 1 base; bases with no gene match: 5. The V gene's germline CDR1 is SGHRS and CDR2 YFSETQ. The CDR3 totals 15 residues. The CDR3 DNA is TGCGCCAGCAGCTTGCGGGGGGGCACGCCCTACGAGCAGTACTTC. It specifies CASSLRGGTPYEQYF.

This clonotype was detected only a few times. The rearrangement joins TRBV7-9 to TRBJ2-2; D gene ambiguous. CDR1 is SEHNR, CDR2 FQNEAQ, per germline (reference sequence). This CDR3 comprises 10 residues. V dropped 3 bases and J dropped 10 bases, with 3 bases sitting between them. The CDR3 here is CASSFLELFF. In DNA form, the CDR3 reads TGTGCCAGCAGCTTCCTGGAGCTGTTTTTT. Using reference TRBV7-9 and TRBJ2-2 for the parts outside the CDR3, the full variable domain is DTGVSQNPRHKITKRGQNVTFRCDPISEHNRLYWYRQTLGQGPEFLTYFQNEAQLEKSRLLSDRFSAERPKGSFSTLEIQRTEQGDSAMYLCASSFLELFFGEGSRLTVL.

The chain links TRBV3-1 to TRBJ1-3; 8 bases fit TRBD1. Germline CDR1 is LGHDT and CDR2 is YNNKEL (reference sequence). The CDR3 has 15 residues. The V segment lost 1 base and the J segment 7 bases; nucleotides outside the gene matches: 6. The CDR3 nucleotides are TGTGCCAGCAGCCAAGTGGGACAGGTCAAGAACACCATATATTTT. This translates into CASSQVGQVKNTIYF. The variable domain in full, completed from reference TRBV3-1 and TRBJ1-3, reads DTAVSQTPKYLVTQMGNDKSIKCEQNLGHDTMYWYKQDSKKFLKIMFSYNNKELIINETVPNRFSPKSPDKAHLNLHINSLELGDSAVYFCASSQVGQVKNTIYFGEGSWLTVV.

This chain uses TRBV5-1 with TRBJ1-2; D gene uncertain. The CDR3 runs 16 residues. Looked up from germline, CDR1 is SGHRS and CDR2 is YFSETQ. V was clipped by 1 base and J by 8 bases, with 21 bases between them. The CDR3 DNA follows: TGCGCCAGCAGCTTGCCTTCAGCCTCTTATGCAGACGGCTACACCTTC. It codes for CASSLPSASYADGYTF.